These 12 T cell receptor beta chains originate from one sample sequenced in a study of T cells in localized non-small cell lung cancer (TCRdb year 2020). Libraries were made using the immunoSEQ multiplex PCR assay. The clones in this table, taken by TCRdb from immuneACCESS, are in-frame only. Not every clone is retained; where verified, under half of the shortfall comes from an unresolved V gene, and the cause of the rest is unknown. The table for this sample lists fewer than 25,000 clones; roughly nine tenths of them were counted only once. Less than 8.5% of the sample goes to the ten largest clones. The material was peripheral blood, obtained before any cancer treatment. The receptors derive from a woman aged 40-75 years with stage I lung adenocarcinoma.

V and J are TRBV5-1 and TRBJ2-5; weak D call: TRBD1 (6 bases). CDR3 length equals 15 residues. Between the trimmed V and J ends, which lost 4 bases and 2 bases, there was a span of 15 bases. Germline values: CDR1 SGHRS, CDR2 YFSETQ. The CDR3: CASSRSTGGQETQYF. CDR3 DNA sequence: TGCGCCAGCAGCCGCTCGACAGGCGGACAAGAGACCCAGTACTTC.

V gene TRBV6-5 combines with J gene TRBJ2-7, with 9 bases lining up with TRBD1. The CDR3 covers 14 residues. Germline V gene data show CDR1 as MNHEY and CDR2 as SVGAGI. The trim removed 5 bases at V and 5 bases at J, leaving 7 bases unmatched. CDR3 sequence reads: CASSPGTGSHEQYF. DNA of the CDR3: TGTGCCAGCAGTCCCGGGACAGGGTCCCACGAGCAGTACTTC.

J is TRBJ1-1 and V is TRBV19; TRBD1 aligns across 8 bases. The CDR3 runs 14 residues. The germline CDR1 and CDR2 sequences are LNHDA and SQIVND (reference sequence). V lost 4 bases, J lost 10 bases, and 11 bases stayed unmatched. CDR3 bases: TGTGCCAGTAGTACGGACAGGGCTAACGTTCCAGCTTTCTTT. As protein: CASSTDRANVPAFF.

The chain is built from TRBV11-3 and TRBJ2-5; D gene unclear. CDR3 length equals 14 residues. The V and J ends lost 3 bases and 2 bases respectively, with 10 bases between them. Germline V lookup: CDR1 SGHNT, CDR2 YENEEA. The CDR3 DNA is TGTGCCAGCAGCTTGACGGGCCCGCAAGAGACCCAGTACTTC. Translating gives CASSLTGPQETQYF.

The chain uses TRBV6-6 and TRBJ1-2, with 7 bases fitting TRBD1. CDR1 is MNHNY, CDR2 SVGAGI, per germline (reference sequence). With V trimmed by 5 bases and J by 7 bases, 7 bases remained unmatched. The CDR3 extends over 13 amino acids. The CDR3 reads CASSPTGEGGYTF. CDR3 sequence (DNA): TGTGCCAGCAGTCCCACAGGGGAAGGTGGCTACACCTTC.

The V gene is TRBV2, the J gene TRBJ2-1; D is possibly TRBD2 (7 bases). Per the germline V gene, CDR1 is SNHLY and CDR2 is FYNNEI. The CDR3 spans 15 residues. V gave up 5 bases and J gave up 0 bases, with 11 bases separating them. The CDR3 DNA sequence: TGTGCCAGCAGTTTCGGGGGGCTCTCCTACAATGAGCAGTTCTTC. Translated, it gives CASSFGGLSYNEQFF.

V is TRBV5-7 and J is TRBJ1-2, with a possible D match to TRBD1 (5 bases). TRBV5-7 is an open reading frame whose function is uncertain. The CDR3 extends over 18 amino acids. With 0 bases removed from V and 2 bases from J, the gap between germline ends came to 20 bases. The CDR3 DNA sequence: TGTGCCAGCAGCTTGGTTGATGGGGGTTGCCCAAAAAACTATGGCTACACCTTC. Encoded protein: CASSLVDGGCPKNYGYTF.

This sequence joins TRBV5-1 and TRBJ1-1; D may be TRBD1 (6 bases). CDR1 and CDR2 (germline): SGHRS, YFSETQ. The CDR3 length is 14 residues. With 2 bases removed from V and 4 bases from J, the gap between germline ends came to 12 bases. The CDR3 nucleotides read TGCGCCAGCAGCTTCACAGGGTACGGCACTGAAGCTTTCTTT. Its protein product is CASSFTGYGTEAFF.

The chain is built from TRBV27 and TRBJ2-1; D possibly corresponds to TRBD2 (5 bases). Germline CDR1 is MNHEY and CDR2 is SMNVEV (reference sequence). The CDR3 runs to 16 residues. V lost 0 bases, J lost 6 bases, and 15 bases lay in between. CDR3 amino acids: CASSLSGGGSVNEQFF. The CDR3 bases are TGTGCCAGCAGTTTATCCGGCGGAGGTTCGGTCAATGAGCAGTTCTTC.

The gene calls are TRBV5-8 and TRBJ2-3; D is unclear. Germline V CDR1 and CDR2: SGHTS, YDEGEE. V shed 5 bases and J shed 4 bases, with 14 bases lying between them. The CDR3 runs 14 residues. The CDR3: CASRVSSRPDTQYF. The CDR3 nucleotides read TGTGCCAGCAGAGTTTCGAGTCGGCCAGATACGCAGTATTTT.

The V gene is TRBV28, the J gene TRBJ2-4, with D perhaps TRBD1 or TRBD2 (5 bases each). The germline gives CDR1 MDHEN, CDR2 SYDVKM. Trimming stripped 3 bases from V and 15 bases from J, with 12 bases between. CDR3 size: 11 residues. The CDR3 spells CASSFSGLSYF. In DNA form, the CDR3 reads TGTGCCAGCAGTTTCTCGGGGCTCTCGTACTTC. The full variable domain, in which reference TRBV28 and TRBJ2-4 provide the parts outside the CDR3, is DVKVTQSSRYLVKRTGEKVFLECVQDMDHENMFWYRQDPGLGLRLIYFSYDVKMKEKGDIPEGYSVSREKKERFSLILESASTNQTSMYLCASSFSGLSYFGAGTRLSVL.

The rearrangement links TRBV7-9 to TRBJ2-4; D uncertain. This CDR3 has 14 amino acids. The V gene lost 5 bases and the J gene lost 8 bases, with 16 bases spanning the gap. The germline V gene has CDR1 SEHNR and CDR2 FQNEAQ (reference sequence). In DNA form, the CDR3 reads TGTGCCAGCAGCAACCGCGGATCTGGGGACATTCAGTACTTC. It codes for CASSNRGSGDIQYF. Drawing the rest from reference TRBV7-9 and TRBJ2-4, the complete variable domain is DTGVSQNPRHKITKRGQNVTFRCDPISEHNRLYWYRQTLGQGPEFLTYFQNEAQLEKSRLLSDRFSAERPKGSFSTLEIQRTEQGDSAMYLCASSNRGSGDIQYFGAGTRLSVL.